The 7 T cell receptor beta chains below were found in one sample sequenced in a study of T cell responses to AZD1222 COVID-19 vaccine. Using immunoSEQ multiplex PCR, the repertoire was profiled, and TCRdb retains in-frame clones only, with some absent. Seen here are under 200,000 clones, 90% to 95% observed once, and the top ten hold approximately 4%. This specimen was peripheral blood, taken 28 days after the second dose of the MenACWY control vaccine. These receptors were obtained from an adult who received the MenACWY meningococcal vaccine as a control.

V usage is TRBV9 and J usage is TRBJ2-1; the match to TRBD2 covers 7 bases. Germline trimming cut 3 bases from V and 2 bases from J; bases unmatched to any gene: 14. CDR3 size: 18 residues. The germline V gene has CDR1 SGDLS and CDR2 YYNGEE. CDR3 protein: CASSDPYPASGPYNEQFF. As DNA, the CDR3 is TGTGCCAGCAGCGATCCTTACCCGGCTAGCGGCCCCTACAATGAGCAGTTCTTC. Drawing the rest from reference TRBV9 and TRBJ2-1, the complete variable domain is DSGVTQTPKHLITATGQRVTLRCSPRSGDLSVYWYQQSLDQGLQFLIQYYNGEERAKGNILERFSAQQFPDLHSELNLSSLELGDSALYFCASSDPYPASGPYNEQFFGPGTRLTVL.

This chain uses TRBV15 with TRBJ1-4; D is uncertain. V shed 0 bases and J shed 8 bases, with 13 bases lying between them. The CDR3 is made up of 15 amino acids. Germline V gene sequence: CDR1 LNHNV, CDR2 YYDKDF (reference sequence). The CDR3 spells CATSRDLGVGEKLFF. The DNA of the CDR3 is TGTGCCACCAGCAGAGATCTCGGGGTCGGCGAAAAACTGTTTTTT.

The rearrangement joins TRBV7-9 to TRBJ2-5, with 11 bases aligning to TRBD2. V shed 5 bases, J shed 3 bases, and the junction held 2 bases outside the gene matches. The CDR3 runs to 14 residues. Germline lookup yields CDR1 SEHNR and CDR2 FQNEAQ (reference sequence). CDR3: CASSILAGEETQYF. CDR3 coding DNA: TGTGCCAGCAGCATACTAGCGGGAGAAGAGACCCAGTACTTC.

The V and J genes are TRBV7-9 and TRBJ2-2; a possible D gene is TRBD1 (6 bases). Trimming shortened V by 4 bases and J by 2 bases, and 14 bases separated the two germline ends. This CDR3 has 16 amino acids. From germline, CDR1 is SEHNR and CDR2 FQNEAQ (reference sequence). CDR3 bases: TGTGCCAGCAGCTACTCCGGGACACCCAACACCGGGGAGCTGTTTTTT. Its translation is CASSYSGTPNTGELFF.

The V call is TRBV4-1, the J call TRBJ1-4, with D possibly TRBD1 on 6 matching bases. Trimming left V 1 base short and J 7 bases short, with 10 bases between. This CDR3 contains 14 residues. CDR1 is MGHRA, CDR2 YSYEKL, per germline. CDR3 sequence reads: CASSQAGVTEKLFF. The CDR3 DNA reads TGCGCCAGCAGCCAAGCAGGGGTTACTGAAAAACTGTTTTTT.

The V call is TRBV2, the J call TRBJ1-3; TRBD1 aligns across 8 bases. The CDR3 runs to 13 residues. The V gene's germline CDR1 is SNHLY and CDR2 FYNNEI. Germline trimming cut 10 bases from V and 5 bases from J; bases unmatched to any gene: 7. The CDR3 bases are TGTGCCATTCCGGACAGGGAGAGAAACACCATATATTTT. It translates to CAIPDRERNTIYF.

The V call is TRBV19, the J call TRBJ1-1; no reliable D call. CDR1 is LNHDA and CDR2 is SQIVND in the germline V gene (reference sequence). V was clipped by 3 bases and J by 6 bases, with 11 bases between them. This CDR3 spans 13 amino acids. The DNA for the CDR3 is TGTGCCAGTAGTATCCAACCCGGGGCTGAAGCTTTCTTT. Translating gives CASSIQPGAEAFF.